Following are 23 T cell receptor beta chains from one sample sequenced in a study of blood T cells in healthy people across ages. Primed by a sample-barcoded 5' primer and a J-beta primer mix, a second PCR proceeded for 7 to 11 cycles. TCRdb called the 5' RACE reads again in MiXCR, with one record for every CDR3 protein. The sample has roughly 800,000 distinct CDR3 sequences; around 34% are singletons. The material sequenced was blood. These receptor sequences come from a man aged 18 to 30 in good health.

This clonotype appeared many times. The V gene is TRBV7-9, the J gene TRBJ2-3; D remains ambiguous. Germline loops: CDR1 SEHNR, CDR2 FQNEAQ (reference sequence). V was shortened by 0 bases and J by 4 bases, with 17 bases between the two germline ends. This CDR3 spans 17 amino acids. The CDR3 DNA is TGTGCCAGCAGCTTAGCAGGAGTCAGTCAAAGGTCAGATACGCAGTATTTT. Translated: CASSLAGVSQRSDTQYF.

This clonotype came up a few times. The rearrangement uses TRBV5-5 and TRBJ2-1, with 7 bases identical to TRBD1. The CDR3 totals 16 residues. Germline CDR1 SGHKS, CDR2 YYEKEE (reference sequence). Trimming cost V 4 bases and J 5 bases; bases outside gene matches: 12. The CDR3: CASSPPTGIGDNEQFF. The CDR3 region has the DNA TGTGCCAGCAGCCCCCCGACAGGGATTGGCGACAATGAGCAGTTCTTC. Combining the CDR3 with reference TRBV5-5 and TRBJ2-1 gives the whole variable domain DAGVTQSPTHLIKTRGQQVTLRCSPISGHKSVSWYQQVLGQGPQFIFQYYEKEERGRGNFPDRFSARQFPNYSSELNVNALLLGDSALYLCASSPPTGIGDNEQFFGPGTRLTVL.

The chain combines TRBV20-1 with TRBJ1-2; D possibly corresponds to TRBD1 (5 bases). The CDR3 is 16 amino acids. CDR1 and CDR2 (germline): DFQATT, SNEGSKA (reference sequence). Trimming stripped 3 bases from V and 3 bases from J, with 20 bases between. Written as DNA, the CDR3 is TGCAGTGCTAGGGGCGGGACTCCCAAAGGGCACTATGGCTACACCTTC. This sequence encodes CSARGGTPKGHYGYTF.

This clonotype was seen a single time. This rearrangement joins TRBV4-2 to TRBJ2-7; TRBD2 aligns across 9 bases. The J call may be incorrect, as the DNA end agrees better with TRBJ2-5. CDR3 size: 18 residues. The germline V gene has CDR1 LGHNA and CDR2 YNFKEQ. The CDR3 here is CASSQDRAGTAGGETQYF. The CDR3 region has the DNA TGTGCCAGCAGCCAAGATAGGGCCGGTACGGCGGGGGGGGAGACCCAGTACTTC.

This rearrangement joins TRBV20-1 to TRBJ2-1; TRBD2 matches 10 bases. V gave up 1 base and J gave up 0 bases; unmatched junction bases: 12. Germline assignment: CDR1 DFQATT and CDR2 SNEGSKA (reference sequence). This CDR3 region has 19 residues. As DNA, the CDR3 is TGCAGTGCTAGAGTTGGTCCTAGCGGGGGACTTCGCTCCTACAATGAGCAGTTCTTC. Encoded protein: CSARVGPSGGLRSYNEQFF.

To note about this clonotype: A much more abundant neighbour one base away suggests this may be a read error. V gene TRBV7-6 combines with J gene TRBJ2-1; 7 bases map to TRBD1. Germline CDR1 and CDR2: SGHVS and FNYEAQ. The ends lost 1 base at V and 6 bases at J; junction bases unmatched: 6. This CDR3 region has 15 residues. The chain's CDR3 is CASSLVGTEFNEQFF. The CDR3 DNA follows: TGTGCCAGCAGCTTAGTAGGGACAGAGTTCAATGAGCAGTTCTTC.

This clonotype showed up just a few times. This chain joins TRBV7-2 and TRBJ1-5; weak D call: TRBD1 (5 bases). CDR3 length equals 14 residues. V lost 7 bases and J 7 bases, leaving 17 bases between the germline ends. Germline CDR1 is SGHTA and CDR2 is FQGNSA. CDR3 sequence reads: CASTIQGRGQPQHF. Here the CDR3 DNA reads TGTGCCAGCACCATTCAGGGAAGAGGACAGCCCCAGCATTTT.

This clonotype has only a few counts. Written as DNA, the CDR3 is TGCAGTGCTAGAGATTCGGGGACAGGGAACACTGAAGCTTTCTTT. Protein: CSARDSGTGNTEAFF. The chain recombines TRBV20-1 with TRBJ1-1; TRBD1 matches at 8 bases. This CDR3 contains 15 residues. The V segment lost 0 bases and the J segment 1 base; nucleotides outside the gene matches: 4. Germline V gene lookup returns CDR1 DFQATT and CDR2 SNEGSKA (reference sequence).

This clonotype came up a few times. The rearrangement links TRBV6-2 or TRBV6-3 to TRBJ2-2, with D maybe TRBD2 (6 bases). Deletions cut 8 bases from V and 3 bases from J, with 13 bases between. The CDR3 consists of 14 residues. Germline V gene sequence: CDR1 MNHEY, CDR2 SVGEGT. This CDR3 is CASCRDSHTGELFF. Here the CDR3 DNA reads TGTGCCAGCTGCCGGGACTCCCACACCGGGGAGCTGTTTTTT.

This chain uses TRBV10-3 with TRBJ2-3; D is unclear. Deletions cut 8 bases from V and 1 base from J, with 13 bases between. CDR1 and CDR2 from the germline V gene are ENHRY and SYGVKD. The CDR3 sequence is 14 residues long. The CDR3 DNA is TGTGCCATCCGTCCCGGAGATGGCACAGATACGCAGTATTTT. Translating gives CAIRPGDGTDTQYF.

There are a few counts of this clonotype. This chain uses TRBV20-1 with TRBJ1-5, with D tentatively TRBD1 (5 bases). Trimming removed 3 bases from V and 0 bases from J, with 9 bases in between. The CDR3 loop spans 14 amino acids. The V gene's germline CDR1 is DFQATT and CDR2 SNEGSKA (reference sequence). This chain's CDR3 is CSARGRGSNQPQHF. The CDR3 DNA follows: TGCAGTGCTAGGGGAAGGGGTAGCAATCAGCCCCAGCATTTT.

DNA for the CDR3: TGTGCCAGCAGCGCAGACGGGGCGGTCGAGCAGTACTTC. Amino acid sequence: CASSADGAVEQYF. The chain uses TRBV11-2 and TRBJ2-7, with D perhaps being TRBD1 or TRBD2 (5 bases each). CDR1 is SGHAT, CDR2 FQNNGV, per germline. With 5 bases removed from V and 6 bases from J, the gap between germline ends came to 14 bases. The CDR3 runs to 13 residues.

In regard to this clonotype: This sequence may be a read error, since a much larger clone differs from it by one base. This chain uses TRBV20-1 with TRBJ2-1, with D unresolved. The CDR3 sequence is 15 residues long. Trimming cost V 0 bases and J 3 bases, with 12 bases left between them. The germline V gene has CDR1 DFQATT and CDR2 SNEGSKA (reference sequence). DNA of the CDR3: TGCAGTGCTAGAGATATGCTAGTGGGCTACAATGAGCAGTTCTTC. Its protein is CSARDMLVGYNEQFF.

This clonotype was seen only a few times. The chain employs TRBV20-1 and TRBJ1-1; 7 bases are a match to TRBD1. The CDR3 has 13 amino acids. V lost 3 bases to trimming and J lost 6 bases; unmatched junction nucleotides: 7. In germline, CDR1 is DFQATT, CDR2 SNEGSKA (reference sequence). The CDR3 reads CSARSYRGSEAFF. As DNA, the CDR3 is TGCAGTGCTAGGTCTTACAGGGGTTCTGAAGCTTTCTTT.

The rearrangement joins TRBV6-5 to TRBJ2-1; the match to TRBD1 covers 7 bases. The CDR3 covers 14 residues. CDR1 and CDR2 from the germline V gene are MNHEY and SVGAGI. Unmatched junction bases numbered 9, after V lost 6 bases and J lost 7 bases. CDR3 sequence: CASREQGVWNEQFF. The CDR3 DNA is TGTGCCAGCAGGGAGCAGGGGGTTTGGAATGAGCAGTTCTTC.

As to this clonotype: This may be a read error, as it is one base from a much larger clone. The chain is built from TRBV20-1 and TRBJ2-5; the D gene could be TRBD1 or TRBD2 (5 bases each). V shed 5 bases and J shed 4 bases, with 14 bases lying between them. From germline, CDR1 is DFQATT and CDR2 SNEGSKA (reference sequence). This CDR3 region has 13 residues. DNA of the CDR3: TGCAGTGCTGGACATGCGAGCGGAGAGACCCAGTACTTC. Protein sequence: CSAGHASGETQYF.

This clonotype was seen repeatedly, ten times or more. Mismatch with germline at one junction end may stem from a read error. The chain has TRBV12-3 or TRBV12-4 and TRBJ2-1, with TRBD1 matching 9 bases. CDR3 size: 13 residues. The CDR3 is CASRDRVNNEQFF. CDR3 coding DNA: TGCGCCAGCCGGGACAGGGTAAACAATGAGCAGTTCTTC.

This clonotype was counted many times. The CDR3 DNA is TGTGCCAGCATATCAACGGCAGGGGGTTACAATGAGCAGTTCTTC. This gives the protein CASISTAGGYNEQFF. The chain recombines TRBV6-6 with TRBJ2-1; 7 nucleotides agree with TRBD1. Trimming removed 7 bases from V and 4 bases from J; junction bases left unmatched: 10. Germline V gene data show CDR1 as MNHNY and CDR2 as SVGAGI (reference sequence). CDR3 length: 15 amino acids.

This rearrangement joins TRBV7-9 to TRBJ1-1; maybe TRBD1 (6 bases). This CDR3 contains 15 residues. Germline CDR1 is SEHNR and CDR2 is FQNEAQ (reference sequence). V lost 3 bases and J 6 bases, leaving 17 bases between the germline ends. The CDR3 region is CASSLEGEIGAEAFF. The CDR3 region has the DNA TGTGCCAGCAGCTTGGAGGGGGAGATAGGGGCTGAAGCTTTCTTT.

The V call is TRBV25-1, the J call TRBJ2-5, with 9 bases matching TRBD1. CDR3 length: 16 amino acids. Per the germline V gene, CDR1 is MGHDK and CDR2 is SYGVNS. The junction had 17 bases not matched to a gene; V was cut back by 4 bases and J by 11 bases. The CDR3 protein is CASSGSGQGNGDEQYF. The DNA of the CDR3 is TGTGCCAGCAGTGGGTCGGGACAGGGAAACGGCGATGAGCAGTACTTC.

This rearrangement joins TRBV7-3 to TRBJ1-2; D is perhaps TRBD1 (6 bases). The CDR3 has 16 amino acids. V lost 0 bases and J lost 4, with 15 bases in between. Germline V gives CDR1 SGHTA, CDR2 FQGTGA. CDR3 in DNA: TGTGCCAGCAGCTTAACGTCTATCGACAGGCTCTATGGCTACACCTTC. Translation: CASSLTSIDRLYGYTF.

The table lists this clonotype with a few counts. CDR3 in DNA: TGCGCCAGCAGCTTGGAAGTTGGGGGACGAGACCCCTATGGCTACACCTTC. Protein: CASSLEVGGRDPYGYTF. The rearrangement joins TRBV5-1 to TRBJ1-2, with a possible D match to TRBD1 (5 bases). The germline CDR1 and CDR2 sequences are SGHRS and YFSETQ. The V end lost 0 bases, the J end lost 4 bases, and 19 bases lay between the germline ends. CDR3 length: 17 residues.

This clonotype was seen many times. CDR3 nucleotide sequence: TGCAGTGCTAGAGTAGTGGGACAGGGGCCCTATGGCTACACCTTC. It codes for CSARVVGQGPYGYTF. The rearrangement joins TRBV20-1 to TRBJ1-2, with TRBD1 matching over 10 bases. The CDR3 consists of 15 residues. Per germline, CDR1 DFQATT and CDR2 SNEGSKA (reference sequence). Trimming took 1 base from V and 4 from J; bases not matched to a gene: 6.